The rows below give T cell receptor beta chains drawn from one sample of a study of radiotherapy plus CTLA-4 blockade in lung cancer. Produced via immunoSEQ multiplex PCR; TCRdb's table is partial and in-frame only. The sample includes tens of thousands of clones, 79% of them seen just once. The source material was peripheral blood, sampled from a patient treated with radiotherapy plus ipilimumab. The receptors here all came from a human donor with non-small cell lung cancer that progressed on radiotherapy plus ipilimumab. Each CDR3 is given with its conserved first and last residue. D genes are given only for firm matches. The listing skips clone size in some rows; elsewhere it reads once, few, many or a size class.

>.|TRBJ2-3|TRBV11-2|.
CASSLVPDTQYF
TGTGCCAGCAGCTTAGTGCCCGATACGCAGTATTTT
>few|TRBJ1-6|TRBV6-9|.
CASSYSGTLPLHF
TGTGCCAGCAGTTACTCGGGGACTCTACCCCTCCACTTT
>.|TRBJ2-7|TRBV7-9|TRBD1
CASSLRDRDYEQYF
TGTGCCAGCAGCCTCAGAGACAGGGACTACGAGCAGTACTTC
>.|TRBJ2-2|TRBV27|TRBD2
CASSFPSGSPRSGELFF
TGTGCCAGCAGTTTTCCTAGCGGGAGCCCGCGGAGTGGGGAGCTGTTTTTT
>.|TRBJ2-1|TRBV6-1|.
CASTERASSYNEQFF
TGTGCCAGCACCGAGCGGGCAAGCTCCTACAATGAGCAGTTCTTC
>.|TRBJ2-1|TRBV30|TRBD2
CAWSGLAGGPLNEQFF
TGTGCCTGGAGTGGACTAGCGGGGGGGCCCTTGAATGAGCAGTTCTTC
>.|TRBJ1-5|TRBV5-7|.
CASSLEGGDQPQHF
TGTGCCAGCAGCTTGGAGGGGGGGGATCAGCCCCAGCATTTT
>once|TRBJ2-7|TRBV2|.
CASSEMGYEQYF
TGTGCCAGCAGTGAAATGGGCTACGAGCAGTACTTC
>.|TRBJ2-6|TRBV7-7|.
CASSLGAGGANVLTF
TGTGCCAGCAGCTTGGGGGCGGGAGGGGCCAACGTCCTGACTTTC
>.|TRBJ2-1|TRBV30|.
CAWSQEGYVYNEQFF
TGTGCCTGGAGTCAAGAGGGATACGTCTACAATGAGCAGTTCTTC
>.|TRBJ2-6|TRBV7-2|.
CASSESRRRQSRANVLTF
TGTGCCAGCAGCGAGTCGAGGAGACGACAAAGTCGGGCCAACGTCCTGACTTTC
>.|TRBJ1-2|TRBV4-1|TRBD1
CASSQGRGLNYGYTF
TGCGCCAGCAGCCAGGGCAGGGGGCTGAACTATGGCTACACCTTC
>.|TRBJ1-2|TRBV7-9|TRBD1
CASSLGTADGYTF
TGTGCCAGCAGCTTGGGGACAGCCGATGGCTACACCTTC
>.|TRBJ1-5|TRBV7-3|TRBD1
CASSPYEEGADGSNQPQHF
TGTGCCAGCAGCCCCTATGAGGAGGGGGCGGATGGAAGCAATCAGCCCCAGCATTTT
>.|TRBJ2-6|TRBV6-1|.
CASSYSGANVLTF
TGTGCCAGCAGTTACTCTGGGGCCAACGTCCTGACTTTC
>.|TRBJ2-7|TRBV19|TRBD1
CASSEGTEKSYEQYF
TGTGCCAGTAGTGAGGGGACAGAGAAATCCTACGAGCAGTACTTC
>.|TRBJ2-3|TRBV2|TRBD2
CASSPTFGQRGHTDTQYF
TGTGCCAGCAGTCCTACCTTCGGTCAGCGGGGTCACACAGATACGCAGTATTTT
>.|TRBJ1-3|TRBV19|.
CASNEDGYSGNTIYF
TGTGCCAGCAACGAAGACGGATACTCTGGAAACACCATATATTTT